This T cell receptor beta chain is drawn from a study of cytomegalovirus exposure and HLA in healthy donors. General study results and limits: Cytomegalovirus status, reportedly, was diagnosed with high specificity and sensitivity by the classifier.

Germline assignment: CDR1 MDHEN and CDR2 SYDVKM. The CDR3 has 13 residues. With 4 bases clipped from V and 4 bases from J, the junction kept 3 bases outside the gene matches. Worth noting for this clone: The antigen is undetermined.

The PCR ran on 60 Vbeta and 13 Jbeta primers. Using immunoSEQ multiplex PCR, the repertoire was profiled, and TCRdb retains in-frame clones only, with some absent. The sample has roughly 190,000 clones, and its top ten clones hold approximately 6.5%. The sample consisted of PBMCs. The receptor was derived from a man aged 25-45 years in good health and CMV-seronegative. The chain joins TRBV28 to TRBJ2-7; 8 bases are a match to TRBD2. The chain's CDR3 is CASSSGGGYEQYF. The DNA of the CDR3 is TGTGCCAGCAGTTCCGGCGGGGGGTACGAGCAGTACTTC.